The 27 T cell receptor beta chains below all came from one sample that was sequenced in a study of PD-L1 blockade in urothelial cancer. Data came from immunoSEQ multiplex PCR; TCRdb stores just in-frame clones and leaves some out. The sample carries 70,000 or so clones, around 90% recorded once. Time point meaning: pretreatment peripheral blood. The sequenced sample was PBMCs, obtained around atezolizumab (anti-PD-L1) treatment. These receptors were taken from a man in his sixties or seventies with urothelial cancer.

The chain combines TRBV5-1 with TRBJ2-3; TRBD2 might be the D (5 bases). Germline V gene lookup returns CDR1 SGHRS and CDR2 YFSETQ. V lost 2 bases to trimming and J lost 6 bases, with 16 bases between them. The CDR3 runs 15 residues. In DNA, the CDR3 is TGCGCCAGCAGCTTTTCTCCAGGTTCGGGGGATACGCAGTATTTT. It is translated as CASSFSPGSGDTQYF.

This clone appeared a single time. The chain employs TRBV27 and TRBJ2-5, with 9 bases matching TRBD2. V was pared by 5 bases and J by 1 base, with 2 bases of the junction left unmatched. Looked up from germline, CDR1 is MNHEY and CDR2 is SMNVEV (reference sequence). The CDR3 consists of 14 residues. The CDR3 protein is CASSLSGSQETQYF. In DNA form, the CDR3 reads TGTGCCAGCAGTCTTAGCGGGAGCCAAGAGACCCAGTACTTC.

The CDR3 loop is CASSLLSPETQYF. Here the CDR3 DNA reads TGTGCCAGCAGTTTGCTGAGTCCAGAGACCCAGTACTTC. The genes are TRBV28 and TRBJ2-5; D remains ambiguous. Germline values: CDR1 MDHEN, CDR2 SYDVKM. The CDR3 spans 13 residues. V was trimmed by 3 bases and J by 4 bases, leaving 9 bases between them.

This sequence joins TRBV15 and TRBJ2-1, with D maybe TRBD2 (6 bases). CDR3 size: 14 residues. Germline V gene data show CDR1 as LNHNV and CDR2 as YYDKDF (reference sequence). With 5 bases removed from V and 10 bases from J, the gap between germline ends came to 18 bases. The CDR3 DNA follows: TGTGCCACCAGCCCAGAGACTAGGGGAGGAGAGCAGTTCTTC. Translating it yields CATSPETRGGEQFF.

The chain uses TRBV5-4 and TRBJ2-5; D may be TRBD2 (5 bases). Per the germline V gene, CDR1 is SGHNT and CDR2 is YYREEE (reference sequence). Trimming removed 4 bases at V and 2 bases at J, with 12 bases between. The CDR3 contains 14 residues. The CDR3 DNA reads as TGTGCCAGCAGCGAGGGTGTCAGGCAAGAGACCCAGTACTTC. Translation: CASSEGVRQETQYF.

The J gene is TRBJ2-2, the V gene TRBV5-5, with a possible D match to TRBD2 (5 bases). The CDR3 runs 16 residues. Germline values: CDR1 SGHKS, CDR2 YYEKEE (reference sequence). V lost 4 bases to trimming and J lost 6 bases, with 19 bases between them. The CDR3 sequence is CASSPSGVFLSGELFF. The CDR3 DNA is TGTGCCAGCAGCCCGAGCGGTGTGTTCTTATCCGGGGAGCTGTTTTTT.

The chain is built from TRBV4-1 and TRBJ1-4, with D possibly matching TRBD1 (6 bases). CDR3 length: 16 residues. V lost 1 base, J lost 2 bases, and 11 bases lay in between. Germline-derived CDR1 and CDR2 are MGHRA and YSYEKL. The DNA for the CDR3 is TGCGCCAGCAGCCAAGTGGGTAGGGGGACTAATGAAAAACTGTTTTTT. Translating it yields CASSQVGRGTNEKLFF.

DNA of the CDR3: TGTGCCAGCGGAAAAACAGGGGGCATTTTTACTGAAGCTTTCTTT. Translating gives CASGKTGGIFTEAFF. V and J are TRBV7-9 and TRBJ1-1, with 9 bases lining up with TRBD1. This CDR3 has 15 residues. The V segment lost 8 bases and the J segment 5 bases; nucleotides outside the gene matches: 12. Per the germline V gene, CDR1 is SEHNR and CDR2 is FQNEAQ (reference sequence).

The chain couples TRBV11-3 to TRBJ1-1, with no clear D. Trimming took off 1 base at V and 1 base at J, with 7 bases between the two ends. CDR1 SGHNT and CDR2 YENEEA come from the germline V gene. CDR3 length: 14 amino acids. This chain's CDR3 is CASSLGAGNTEAFF. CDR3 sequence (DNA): TGTGCCAGCAGCTTAGGGGCTGGGAACACTGAAGCTTTCTTT.

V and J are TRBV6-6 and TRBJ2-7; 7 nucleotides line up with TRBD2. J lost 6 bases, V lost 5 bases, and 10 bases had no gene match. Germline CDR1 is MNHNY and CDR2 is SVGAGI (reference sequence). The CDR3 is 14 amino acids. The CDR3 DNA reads TGTGCCAGCAGTGGGGCCGGACTAGTCTCCGAGCAGTACTTC. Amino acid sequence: CASSGAGLVSEQYF.

The CDR3 reads CASSFSGRAAYNEQFF. In DNA form, the CDR3 reads TGTGCCAGCAGCTTTAGCGGGAGGGCCGCCTACAATGAGCAGTTCTTC. The genes are TRBV5-6 and TRBJ2-1; 11 nucleotides match TRBD2. Per the germline V gene, CDR1 is SGHDT and CDR2 is YYEEEE. CDR3 length: 16 amino acids. J gave up 2 bases and V 2 bases, and 3 bases lay outside the gene matches.

This CDR3 is CASSSRGGRTNTGELFF. The CDR3 DNA sequence: TGCGCCAGCAGCTCCCGGGGCGGGAGGACGAACACCGGGGAGCTGTTTTTT. V gene TRBV5-1 combines with J gene TRBJ2-2; TRBD2 agrees at 8 bases. Germline lookup yields CDR1 SGHRS and CDR2 YFSETQ. Trimming at V came to 3 bases and at J to 0 bases, leaving 7 bases not matched to a gene. The CDR3 is made up of 17 amino acids.

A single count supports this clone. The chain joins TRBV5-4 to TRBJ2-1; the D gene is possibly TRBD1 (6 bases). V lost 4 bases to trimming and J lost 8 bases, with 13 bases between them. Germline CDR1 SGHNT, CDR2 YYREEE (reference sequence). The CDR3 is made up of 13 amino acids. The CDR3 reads CASSATQGYEQFF. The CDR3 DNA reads TGTGCCAGCAGCGCTACTCAGGGGTATGAGCAGTTCTTC.

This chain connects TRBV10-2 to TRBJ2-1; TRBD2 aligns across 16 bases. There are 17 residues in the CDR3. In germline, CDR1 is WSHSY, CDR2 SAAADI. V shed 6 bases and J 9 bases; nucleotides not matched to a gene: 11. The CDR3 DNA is TGCGCCAGCAGCCCGGGACTAGCGGGAGGGCCGGGAGGTGAGCAGTTCTTC. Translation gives CASSPGLAGGPGGEQFF.

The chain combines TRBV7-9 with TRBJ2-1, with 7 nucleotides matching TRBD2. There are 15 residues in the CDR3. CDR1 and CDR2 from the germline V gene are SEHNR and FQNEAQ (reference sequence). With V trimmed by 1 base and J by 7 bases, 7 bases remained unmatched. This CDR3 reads CASSLDGLVSNEQFF. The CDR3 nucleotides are TGTGCCAGCAGCTTAGATGGACTAGTAAGTAATGAGCAGTTCTTC.

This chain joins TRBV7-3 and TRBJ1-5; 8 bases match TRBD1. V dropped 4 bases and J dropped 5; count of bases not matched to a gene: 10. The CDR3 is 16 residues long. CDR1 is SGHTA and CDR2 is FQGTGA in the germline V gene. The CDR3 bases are TGTGCCAGCAGCTCGCCGGACAGGGAAATCGATCAGCCCCAGCATTTT. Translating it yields CASSSPDREIDQPQHF.

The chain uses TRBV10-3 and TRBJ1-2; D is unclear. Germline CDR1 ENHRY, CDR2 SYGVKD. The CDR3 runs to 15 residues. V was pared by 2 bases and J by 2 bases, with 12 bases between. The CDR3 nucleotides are TGTGCCATCAGTGAGGTCGGCCTCGGGAACTATGGCTACACCTTC. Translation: CAISEVGLGNYGYTF.

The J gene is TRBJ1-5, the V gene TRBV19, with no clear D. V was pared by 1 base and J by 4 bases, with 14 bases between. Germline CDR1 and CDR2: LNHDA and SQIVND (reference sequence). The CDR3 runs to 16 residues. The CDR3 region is CASSIGSGGVNQPQHF. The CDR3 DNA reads TGTGCCAGTAGTATAGGATCGGGCGGGGTAAATCAGCCCCAGCATTTT.

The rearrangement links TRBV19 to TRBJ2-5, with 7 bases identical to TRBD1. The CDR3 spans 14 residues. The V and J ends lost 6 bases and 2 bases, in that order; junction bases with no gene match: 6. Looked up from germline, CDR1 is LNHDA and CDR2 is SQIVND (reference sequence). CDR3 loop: CASSPTGQQETQYF. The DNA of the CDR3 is TGTGCCAGTAGCCCGACAGGGCAGCAAGAGACCCAGTACTTC.

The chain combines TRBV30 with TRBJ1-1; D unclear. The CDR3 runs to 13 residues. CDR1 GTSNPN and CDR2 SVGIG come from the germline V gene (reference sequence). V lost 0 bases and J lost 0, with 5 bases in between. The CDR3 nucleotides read TGTGCCTGGAGTGTACAGATGAACACTGAAGCTTTCTTT. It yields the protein CAWSVQMNTEAFF.

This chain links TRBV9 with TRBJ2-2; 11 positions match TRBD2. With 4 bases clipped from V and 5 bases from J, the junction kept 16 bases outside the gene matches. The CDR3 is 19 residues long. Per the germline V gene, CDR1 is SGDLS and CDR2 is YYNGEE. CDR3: CASSPQGLAGGLGTGELFF. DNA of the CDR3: TGTGCCAGCAGCCCCCAAGGGCTAGCGGGAGGTTTGGGGACCGGGGAGCTGTTTTTT.

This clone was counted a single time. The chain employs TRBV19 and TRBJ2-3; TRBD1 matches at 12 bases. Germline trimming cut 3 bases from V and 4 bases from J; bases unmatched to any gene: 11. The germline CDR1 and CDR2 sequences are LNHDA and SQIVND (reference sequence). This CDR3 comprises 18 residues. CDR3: CASSIFGTGGAVPDTQYF. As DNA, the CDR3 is TGTGCCAGTAGTATCTTCGGGACAGGGGGCGCGGTCCCAGATACGCAGTATTTT.

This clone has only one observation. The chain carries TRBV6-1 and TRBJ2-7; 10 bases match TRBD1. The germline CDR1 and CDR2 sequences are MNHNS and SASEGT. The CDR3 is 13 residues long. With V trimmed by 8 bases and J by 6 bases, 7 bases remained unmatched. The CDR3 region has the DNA TGTGCCAGCGATCGGGACAGGGGAACCGAGCAGTACTTC. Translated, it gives CASDRDRGTEQYF.

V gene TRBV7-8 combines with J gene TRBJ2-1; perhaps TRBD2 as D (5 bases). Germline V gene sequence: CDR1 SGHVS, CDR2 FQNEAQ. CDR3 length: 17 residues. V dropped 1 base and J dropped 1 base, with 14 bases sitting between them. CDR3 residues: CASSLGYGERSYNEQFF. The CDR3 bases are TGTGCCAGCAGCTTAGGTTATGGGGAGCGGTCCTACAATGAGCAGTTCTTC.

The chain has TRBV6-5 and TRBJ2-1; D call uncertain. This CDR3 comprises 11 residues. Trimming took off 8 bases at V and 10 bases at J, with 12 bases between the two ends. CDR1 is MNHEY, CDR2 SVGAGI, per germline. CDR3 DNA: TGTGCCAGCTCCAACCGTGGCGAGCAGTTCTTC. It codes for CASSNRGEQFF.

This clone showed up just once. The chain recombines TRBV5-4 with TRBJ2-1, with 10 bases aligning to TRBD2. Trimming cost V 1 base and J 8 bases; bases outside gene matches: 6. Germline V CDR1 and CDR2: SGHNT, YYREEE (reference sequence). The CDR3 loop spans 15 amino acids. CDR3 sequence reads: CASSLSLAGEDEQFF. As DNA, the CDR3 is TGTGCCAGCAGCTTGAGCCTAGCGGGAGAGGATGAGCAGTTCTTC.

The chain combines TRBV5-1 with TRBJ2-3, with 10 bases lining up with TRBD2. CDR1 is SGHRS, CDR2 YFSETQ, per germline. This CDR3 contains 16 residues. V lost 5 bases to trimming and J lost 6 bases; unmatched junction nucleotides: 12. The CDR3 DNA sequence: TGCGCCAGCAGATCGGGTCTAGCGGGGGAATGGGATACGCAGTATTTT. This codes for CASRSGLAGEWDTQYF. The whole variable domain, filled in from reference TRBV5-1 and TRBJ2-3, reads KAGVTQTPRYLIKTRGQQVTLSCSPISGHRSVSWYQQTPGQGLQFLFEYFSETQRNKGNFPGRFSGRQFSNSRSEMNVSTLELGDSALYLCASRSGLAGEWDTQYFGPGTRLTVL.